This T cell receptor beta chain was recorded in a study of T cells after yellow fever vaccination. TCR cDNA was made by 5'RACE template switching, adding a universal primer site and UMIs. TCRdb called the 5' RACE reads again in MiXCR, with one record for every CDR3 protein. The sample carries fewer than 450,000 distinct CDR3 sequences, approximately 8% recorded once. Whole-study results and caveats: By day 5 rather than day 15, the secondary response had peaked, though it was weaker. Among primary-vaccination clones, most reappeared after the booster, at approximately 97% for CD4 and roughly 88% for CD8.

Points on this clonotype: The antigen is unknown.

This CDR3 contains 15 residues. In germline, CDR1 is SGHTA, CDR2 FQGNSA. V was pared by 1 base and J by 1 base, with 9 bases between. This receptor was obtained from a man younger than 35 who received the YFV17D yellow fever vaccine. Source: PBMCs, taken around 45 days after the first yellow fever vaccination. The gene calls are TRBV7-2 and TRBJ2-3; the D is unclear. The CDR3 region is CASSLVARGTDTQYF. In nucleotides, the CDR3 is TGTGCCAGCAGCTTAGTGGCTAGGGGCACAGATACGCAGTATTTT.